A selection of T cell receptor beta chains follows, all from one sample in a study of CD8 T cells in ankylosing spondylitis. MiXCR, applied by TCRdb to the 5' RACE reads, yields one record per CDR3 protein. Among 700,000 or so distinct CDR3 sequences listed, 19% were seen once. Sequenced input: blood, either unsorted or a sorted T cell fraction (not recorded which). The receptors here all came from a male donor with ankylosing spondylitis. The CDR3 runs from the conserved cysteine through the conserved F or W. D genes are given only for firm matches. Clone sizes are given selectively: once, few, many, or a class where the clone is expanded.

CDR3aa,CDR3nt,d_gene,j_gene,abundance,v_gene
CASSGGQGRSGNTIYF,TGCGCCAGCAGCGGGGGACAGGGCCGCTCTGGAAACACCATATATTTT,TRBD1,TRBJ1-3,-,TRBV5-1
CASTLSGRAGNEQFF,TGTGCCAGCACCCTTAGCGGGAGGGCCGGGAATGAGCAGTTCTTC,TRBD2,TRBJ2-1,few,TRBV12-3/TRBV12-4
CASSLGQPRGPQHF,TGTGCCAGCAGCTTGGGACAGCCACGGGGGCCCCAGCATTTT,TRBD1,TRBJ1-5,few,TRBV7-2
CSATIAGAWANTQYF,TGCAGTGCTACCATAGCGGGAGCTTGGGCAAATACGCAGTATTTT,TRBD2,TRBJ2-3,-,TRBV20-1
CAWTTSSYNSPLHF,TGTGCCTGGACGACCAGCTCCTATAATTCACCCCTCCACTTT,-,TRBJ1-6,-,TRBV30
CASSNRDRETQYF,TGTGCCAGCAGTAACCGGGACAGAGAGACCCAGTACTTC,TRBD1,TRBJ2-5,-,TRBV6-5
CASSVAGGPQETQYF,TGTGCCAGCAGTGTGGCGGGGGGTCCCCAAGAGACCCAGTACTTC,TRBD2,TRBJ2-5,-,TRBV2
CASSTGQAYNEQFF,TGTGCCAGCTCTACCGGACAGGCCTACAATGAGCAGTTCTTC,TRBD1,TRBJ2-1,few,TRBV9
CASSGSSGRGSSYNEQFF,TGTGCCAGCAGTGGTTCAAGCGGGAGGGGGAGCTCCTACAATGAGCAGTTCTTC,TRBD2,TRBJ2-1,-,TRBV2
CSVEWQNTEAFF,TGCAGCGTTGAATGGCAGAACACTGAAGCTTTCTTT,-,TRBJ1-1,few,TRBV29-1
CASSSTSGGRDEQFF,TGTGCCAGCAGCTCGACTAGCGGGGGAAGGGATGAGCAGTTCTTC,TRBD2,TRBJ2-1,few,TRBV12-3/TRBV12-4
CASSASPSGAVAKNIQYF,TGTGCCAGCAGCGCAAGCCCTAGCGGGGCGGTAGCCAAAAACATTCAGTACTTC,TRBD2,TRBJ2-4,few,TRBV7-8
CASSPWGSGRGTYEQYF,TGTGCCAGCAGCCCCTGGGGCAGCGGCCGAGGCACCTACGAGCAGTACTTC,-,TRBJ2-7,few,TRBV28
CSAGGGPSGANVLTF,TGCAGCGCCGGAGGCGGTCCCTCTGGGGCCAACGTCCTGACTTTC,-,TRBJ2-6,few,TRBV29-1
CASSQNDPGELFF,TGTGCCAGCAGTCAAAACGACCCCGGGGAGCTGTTTTTT,-,TRBJ2-2,few,TRBV2
CSASPHSGNQPQHF,TGCAGTGCTTCCCCTCACTCGGGAAATCAGCCCCAGCATTTT,-,TRBJ1-5,-,TRBV20-1
CAWSVPGGGGPYEQYF,TGTGCCTGGAGTGTACCGGGTGGAGGGGGACCCTACGAGCAGTACTTC,-,TRBJ2-7,-,TRBV30
CSARDRSSGTSYEQYF,TGCAGTGCCCGAGACCGGAGTAGCGGGACATCCTACGAGCAGTACTTC,TRBD2,TRBJ2-7,-,TRBV20-1
CSATGGVQPQHF,TGCAGTGCTACGGGAGGGGTTCAGCCCCAGCATTTT,-,TRBJ1-5,-,TRBV20-1
CASSGGGTRSYNEQFF,TGCGCCAGCAGCGGCGGCGGGACTCGCTCCTACAATGAGCAGTTCTTC,-,TRBJ2-1,-,TRBV5-1
CANSTGTGELLGEKLFF,TGTGCCAACAGTACGGGGACAGGGGAACTCCTGGGGGAAAAACTGTTTTTT,TRBD1,TRBJ1-4,-,TRBV12-3/TRBV12-4
CSVSTLSGRNEQYF,TGCAGCGTTTCTACACTTAGCGGGAGAAACGAGCAGTACTTC,TRBD2,TRBJ2-7,few,TRBV29-1
CASSSPSKYDGYTF,TGTGCCAGCAGCTCCCCATCAAAATACGATGGCTACACCTTC,-,TRBJ1-2,many,TRBV5-6
CASSSTIPGLAGGIQYF,TGTGCCAGCAGCTCGACGATACCGGGACTAGCGGGAGGCATTCAGTACTTC,TRBD2,TRBJ2-4,-,TRBV5-8
CSARDQGRSSYNSPLHF,TGCAGTGCTAGAGATCAGGGGCGGAGCTCCTATAATTCACCCCTCCACTTT,-,TRBJ1-6,few,TRBV20-1
CASSPAATYEQYF,TGCGCCAGCAGCCCGGCAGCAACCTACGAGCAGTACTTC,-,TRBJ2-7,-,TRBV4-1
CATSRGWGGNTIYF,TGTGCCACCAGCAGAGGTTGGGGGGGAAACACCATATATTTT,-,TRBJ1-3,few,TRBV15
CASSLSPGRETQYF,TGTGCCAGCAGTTTATCACCGGGGCGGGAGACCCAGTACTTC,-,TRBJ2-5,-,TRBV12-3/TRBV12-4
CASSSGTLALNTGELFF,TGTGCCAGCAGCTCCGGGACTCTGGCTTTAAACACCGGGGAGCTGTTTTTT,-,TRBJ2-2,many,TRBV7-9
CASSSGTGDNEQFF,TGTGCCAGCAGCTCCGGGACAGGGGACAATGAGCAGTTCTTC,TRBD1,TRBJ2-1,few,TRBV5-6
CASSQEGPPSSYNEQFF,TGCGCCAGCAGCCAAGAAGGACCCCCGAGCTCCTACAATGAGCAGTTCTTC,-,TRBJ2-1,once,TRBV4-3
CASSPRPVLTSGGAWGTDTQYF,TGTGCCAGCAGCCCACGGCCCGTTCTAACTAGCGGGGGGGCCTGGGGCACAGATACGCAGTATTTT,TRBD2,TRBJ2-3,-,TRBV4-2
CASNPGGGPTGEQFF,TGTGCCAGCAACCCAGGCGGGGGGCCCACCGGAGAGCAGTTCTTC,TRBD2,TRBJ2-1,-,TRBV27
CASSPWPRGAGELFF,TGTGCCAGCAGTCCCTGGCCTCGTGGGGCCGGGGAGCTGTTTTTT,-,TRBJ2-2,-,TRBV12-3/TRBV12-4
CASSQGGRTNEKLFF,TGTGCCAGCAGCCAAGGAGGCAGAACTAATGAAAAACTGTTTTTT,-,TRBJ1-4,few,TRBV3-1
CAWTDNSGEQYF,TGTGCCTGGACCGACAACAGCGGCGAGCAGTACTTC,-,TRBJ2-7,-,TRBV30
CASSQGYGRTNYGYTF,TGTGCCAGCAGCCAAGGTTACGGACGAACTAACTATGGCTACACCTTC,-,TRBJ1-2,-,TRBV16
CASSIRFRTNQETQYF,TGTGCCAGCTCGATTCGGTTCAGGACTAACCAAGAGACCCAGTACTTC,-,TRBJ2-5,few,TRBV12-3/TRBV12-4
CSVEKVSNTEAFF,TGCAGCGTTGAAAAGGTCAGTAACACTGAAGCTTTCTTT,-,TRBJ1-1,-,TRBV29-1
CAIWGAAGNTIYF,TGTGCCATCTGGGGGGCCGCTGGAAACACCATATATTTT,-,TRBJ1-3,few,TRBV10-3
CASTRAANEQFF,TGTGCCAGCACCCGTGCGGCCAATGAGCAGTTCTTC,-,TRBJ2-1,-,TRBV7-9